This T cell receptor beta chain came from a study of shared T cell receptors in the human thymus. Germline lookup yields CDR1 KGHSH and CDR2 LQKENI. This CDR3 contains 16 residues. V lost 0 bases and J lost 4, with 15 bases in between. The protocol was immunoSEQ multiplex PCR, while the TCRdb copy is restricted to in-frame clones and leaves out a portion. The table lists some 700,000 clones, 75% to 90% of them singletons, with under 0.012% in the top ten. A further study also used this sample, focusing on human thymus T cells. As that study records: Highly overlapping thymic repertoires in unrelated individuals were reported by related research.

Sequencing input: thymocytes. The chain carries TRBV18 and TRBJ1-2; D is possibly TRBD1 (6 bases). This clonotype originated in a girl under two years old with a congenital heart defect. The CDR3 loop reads CASSPPSGAGFYGYTF. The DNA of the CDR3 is TGTGCCAGCTCACCACCGTCAGGGGCCGGCTTCTATGGCTACACCTTC.